A selection of T cell receptor beta chains follows, all from one sample in a study of T-cell memory formation after mild COVID-19. TCRdb itself ran the 5' RACE reads through MiXCR, one entry per CDR3 protein. The table records a few hundred thousand distinct CDR3 sequences, roughly 13% of them present only once. Sequencing was done on a sample of PBMCs or a T cell subset sorted from them (not recorded which). The receptors originated from a man younger than 35 who had mild COVID-19 (a few samples of this study predate the infection). Cell type and time point are not known. Both conserved end residues are part of each CDR3. D genes are given only for firm matches. The size entry is marked missing in some rows and otherwise reads once, few, many or a size class.

TRBV12-3/TRBV12-4	TRBJ2-5	TRBD1	-	TGTGCCAGCAGGGGCCGGGACAGCCTCCAAGAGACCCAGTACTTC	CASRGRDSLQETQYF
TRBV20-1	TRBJ1-1	TRBD1	few	TGCAGTGCCGCGGGGACAGGGGCAGGACGGACTGAAGCTTTCTTT	CSAAGTGAGRTEAFF
TRBV7-2	TRBJ1-4	TRBD1	-	TGTGCCAGCAGCTCAGGGGGTGAAAAACTGTTTTTT	CASSSGGEKLFF
TRBV6-2/TRBV6-3	TRBJ1-5	-	few	TGTGCCAGCAGTTACACCGCGCAGACCCAGCCCCAGCATTTT	CASSYTAQTQPQHF
TRBV5-1	TRBJ2-3	-	few	TGCGCCAGCAGCGAACCCACCACAGATACGCAGTATTTT	CASSEPTTDTQYF
TRBV7-2	TRBJ2-1	-	-	TGTGCCAGCAGCACATTAGGGGATGAGCAGTTCTTC	CASSTLGDEQFF
TRBV28	TRBJ1-2	-	few	TGTGCCAGCAGCCCTGGGGGCCCCGACTATGGCTACACCTTC	CASSPGGPDYGYTF
TRBV2	TRBJ1-5	-	few	TGTGCCAGCATAAAGGACACTGATCAGCCCCAGCATTTT	CASIKDTDQPQHF
TRBV10-3	TRBJ2-5	-	-	TGTGCCATCAGTCAGGAAGAGACCCAGTACTTC	CAISQEETQYF
TRBV7-3	TRBJ2-5	-	-	TGTGCCAGCAGCGCCGGGAGAGGGGAGACCCAGTACTTC	CASSAGRGETQYF
TRBV29-1	TRBJ2-3	-	-	TGCAGCATTCAACCCCTATTGGGTACAGATACGCAGTATTTT	CSIQPLLGTDTQYF
TRBV5-5	TRBJ1-2	-	-	TGTGCCAGCAGCCCGAGGCCCAGGGGAGGCTACACCTTC	CASSPRPRGGYTF
TRBV20-1	TRBJ2-3	TRBD2	-	TGCAGTGCGTTAGCGGGCGTTAGCACAGATACGCAGTATTTT	CSALAGVSTDTQYF
TRBV29-1	TRBJ2-7	TRBD1	few	TGCAGCGTCCCACAGGGGACCGAGCAGTACTTC	CSVPQGTEQYF
TRBV6-1	TRBJ2-7	-	-	TGTGCCAGCAGGAGCGGACCGGAGCTGGAGCAGTACTTC	CASRSGPELEQYF
TRBV12-3/TRBV12-4	TRBJ2-3	TRBD1	many	TGTGCCAGCAGTTGGGACAGGGGGCCAGATACGCAGTATTTT	CASSWDRGPDTQYF
TRBV4-3	TRBJ1-3	TRBD1	-	TGCGCCAGCAGCCAGGGGACAGGAAAAATGCTCTCTGGAAACACCATATATTTT	CASSQGTGKMLSGNTIYF
TRBV7-2	TRBJ2-2	-	few	TGTGCCAGCAGCTTATCCGGTCTAGGGACCGGGGAGCTGTTTTTT	CASSLSGLGTGELFF
TRBV5-5	TRBJ2-6	-	-	TGTGCCAGCAGCTTGGCGCTGGGCGCTGGGGCCAACGTCCTGACTTTC	CASSLALGAGANVLTF
TRBV10-3	TRBJ2-7	TRBD2	few	TGTGCCATCAGTGAACTGGCCGGGACTAGCGGGGGTTACGCCTACGAGCAGTACTTC	CAISELAGTSGGYAYEQYF
TRBV7-8	TRBJ1-5	TRBD1	-	TGTGCCAGCAGCCCCCGGGACAGGGGGTATCAGCCCCAGCATTTT	CASSPRDRGYQPQHF
TRBV13	TRBJ2-5	-	few	TGTGCCAGCAACACGGGGGGCGCGGCATCAGAGACCCAGTACTTC	CASNTGGAASETQYF
TRBV28	TRBJ2-4	-	few	TGTGCCAGCAGTTTTAGACGGGGCCTAGCCAAAAACATTCAGTACTTC	CASSFRRGLAKNIQYF
TRBV7-9	TRBJ2-1	-	many	TGTGCCAGCAGCCCTGAGAGGGGCGGGTACAATGAGCAGTTCTTC	CASSPERGGYNEQFF
TRBV9	TRBJ2-5	-	few	TGTGCCAGCAGCGTTTTCTCCGGGCAAGAGACCCAGTACTTC	CASSVFSGQETQYF
TRBV11-3	TRBJ2-1	-	few	TGTGCCAGCAGCTTAGGACCGAACTCCTACAATGAGCAGTTCTTC	CASSLGPNSYNEQFF
TRBV7-9	TRBJ2-3	-	-	TGTGCCAGCAGCTTAGTCGGGGGGCCGGACACAGATACGCAGTATTTT	CASSLVGGPDTDTQYF
TRBV20-1	TRBJ2-1	TRBD2	few	TGCAGTGCTCCGGGACTAGCGGGGAATGAGCAGTTCTTC	CSAPGLAGNEQFF
TRBV7-2	TRBJ2-3	TRBD1	few	TGTGCCAGCAGCTTACAGGGGACAGGGGGCACAGATACGCAGTATTTT	CASSLQGTGGTDTQYF